This T cell receptor (beta chain) was identified in a study of persistence of HIV-infected CD4 T cells. Cells were stimulated with overlapping HIV-1 Gag 15-mer peptides. Memory cells lacking CD40L and CD69 with high CD45RO were sorted. This clone was found once. Its specificity is unknown. This was the immunoSEQ version 4 assay in survey mode. Sequencing was performed with immunoSEQ multiplex PCR; in TCRdb, only in-frame clones are kept and a portion is missing. The repertoire holds around 39,000 clones, 82% seen once, with almost 1% in the top ten. Looked up from germline, CDR1 is MNHEY and CDR2 is SVGAGI. The CDR3 has 16 residues. The V and J ends lost 4 bases and 0 bases respectively, with 14 bases between them.

Sequenced here: cultured CD4+ T cells from PBMCs, sampled from a patient who received antiretroviral therapy. This TCR was recovered from an adult with HIV. The donor label of this sample is uncertain. This sequence joins TRBV6-5 and TRBJ2-3; a possible D gene is TRBD1 (5 bases). The CDR3 reads CASSSNSGFSTDTQYF. The CDR3 nucleotides are TGTGCCAGCAGTTCTAACTCAGGGTTTAGCACAGATACGCAGTATTTT.